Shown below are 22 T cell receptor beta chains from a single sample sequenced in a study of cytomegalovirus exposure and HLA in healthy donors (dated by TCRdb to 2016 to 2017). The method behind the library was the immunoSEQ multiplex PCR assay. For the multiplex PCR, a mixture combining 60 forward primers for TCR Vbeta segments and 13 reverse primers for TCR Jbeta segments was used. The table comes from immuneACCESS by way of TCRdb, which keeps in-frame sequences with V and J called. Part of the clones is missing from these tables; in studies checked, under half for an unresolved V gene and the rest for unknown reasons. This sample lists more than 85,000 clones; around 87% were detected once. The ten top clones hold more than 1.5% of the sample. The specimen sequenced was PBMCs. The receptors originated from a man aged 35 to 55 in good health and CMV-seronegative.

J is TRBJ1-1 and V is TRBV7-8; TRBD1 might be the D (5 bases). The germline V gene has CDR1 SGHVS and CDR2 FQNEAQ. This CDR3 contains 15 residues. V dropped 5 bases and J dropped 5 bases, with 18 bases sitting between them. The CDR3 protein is CASSTRQPGATEAFF. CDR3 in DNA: TGTGCCAGCAGCACCCGACAGCCTGGGGCAACTGAAGCTTTCTTT.

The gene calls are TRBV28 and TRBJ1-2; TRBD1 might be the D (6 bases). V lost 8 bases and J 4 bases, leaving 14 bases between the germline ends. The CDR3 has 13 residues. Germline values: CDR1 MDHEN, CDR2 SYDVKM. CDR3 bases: TGTGCCAGCGGTCCGTTAGGGGGCTATGGCTACACCTTC. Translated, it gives CASGPLGGYGYTF.

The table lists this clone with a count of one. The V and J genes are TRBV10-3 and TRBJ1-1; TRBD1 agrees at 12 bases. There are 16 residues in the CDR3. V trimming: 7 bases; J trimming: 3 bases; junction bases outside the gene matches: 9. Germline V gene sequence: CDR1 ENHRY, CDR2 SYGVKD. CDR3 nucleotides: TGTGCCATCAACGATCCCGGGACAGGGGGCTACACTGAAGCTTTCTTT. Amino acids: CAINDPGTGGYTEAFF.

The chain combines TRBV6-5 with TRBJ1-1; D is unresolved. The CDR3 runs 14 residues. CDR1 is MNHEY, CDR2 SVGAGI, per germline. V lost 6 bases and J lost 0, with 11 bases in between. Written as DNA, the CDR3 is TGTGCCAGCAGGGCAGTTATCATGAACACTGAAGCTTTCTTT. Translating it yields CASRAVIMNTEAFF.

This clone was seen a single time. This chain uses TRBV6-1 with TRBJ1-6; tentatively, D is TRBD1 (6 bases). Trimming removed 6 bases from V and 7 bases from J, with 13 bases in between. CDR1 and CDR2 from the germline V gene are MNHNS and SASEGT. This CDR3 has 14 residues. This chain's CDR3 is CASRPWDTNSPLHF. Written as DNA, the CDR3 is TGTGCCAGCAGACCCTGGGACACCAATTCACCCCTCCACTTT.

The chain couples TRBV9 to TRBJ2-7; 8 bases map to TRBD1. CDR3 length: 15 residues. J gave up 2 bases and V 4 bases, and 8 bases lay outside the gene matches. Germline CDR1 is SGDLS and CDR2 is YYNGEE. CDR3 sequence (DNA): TGTGCCAGCAGCCCTACCGACAGGGGAACCTACGAGCAGTACTTC. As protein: CASSPTDRGTYEQYF.

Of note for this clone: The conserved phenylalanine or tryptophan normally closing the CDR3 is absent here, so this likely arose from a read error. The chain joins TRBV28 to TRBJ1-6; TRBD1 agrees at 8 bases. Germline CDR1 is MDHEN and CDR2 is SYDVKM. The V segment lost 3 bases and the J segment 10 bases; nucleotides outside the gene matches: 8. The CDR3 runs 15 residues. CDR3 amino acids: CASSLDRVTYSPLHL. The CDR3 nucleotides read TGTGCCAGCAGTTTGGACAGGGTTACTTACTCACCCCTCCACCTT.

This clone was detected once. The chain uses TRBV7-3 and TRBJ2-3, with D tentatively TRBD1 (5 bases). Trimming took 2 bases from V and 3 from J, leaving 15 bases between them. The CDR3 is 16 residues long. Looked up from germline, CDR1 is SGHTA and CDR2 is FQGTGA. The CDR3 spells CASSLWGGHQTDTQYF. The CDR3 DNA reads TGTGCCAGCAGCTTATGGGGCGGACACCAAACAGATACGCAGTATTTT. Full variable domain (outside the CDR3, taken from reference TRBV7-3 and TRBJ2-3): GAGVSQTPSNKVTEKGKYVELRCDPISGHTALYWYRQSLGQGPEFLIYFQGTGAADDSGLPNDRFFAVRPEGSVSTLKIQRTERGDSAVYLCASSLWGGHQTDTQYFGPGTRLTVL.

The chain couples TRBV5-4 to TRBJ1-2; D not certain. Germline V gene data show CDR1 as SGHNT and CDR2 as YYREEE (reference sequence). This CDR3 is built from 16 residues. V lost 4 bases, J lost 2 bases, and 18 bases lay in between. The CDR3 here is CASSPQPGRANYGYTF. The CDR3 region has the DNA TGTGCCAGCAGCCCACAACCGGGGAGGGCCAACTATGGCTACACCTTC.

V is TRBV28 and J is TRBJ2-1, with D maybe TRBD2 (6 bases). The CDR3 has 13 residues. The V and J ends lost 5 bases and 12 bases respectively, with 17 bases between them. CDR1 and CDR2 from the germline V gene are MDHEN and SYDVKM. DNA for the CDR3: TGTGCCAGCAGTCCCGGGACTGGCCGTAGGCAGTTCTTC. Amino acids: CASSPGTGRRQFF.

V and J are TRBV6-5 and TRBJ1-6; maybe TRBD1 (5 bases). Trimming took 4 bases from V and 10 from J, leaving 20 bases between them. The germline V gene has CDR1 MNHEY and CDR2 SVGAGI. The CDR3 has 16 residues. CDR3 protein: CASSSRLIGVRSPLHF. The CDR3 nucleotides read TGTGCCAGCAGTTCTCGCTTGATAGGGGTTCGATCACCCCTCCACTTT.

The CDR3 nucleotides are TGTGCCAGCAGCTCGTATATTGGAGGGGCCAGGTTGACCGGGGAGCTGTTTTTT. Its protein product is CASSSYIGGARLTGELFF. The V and J genes are TRBV7-9 and TRBJ2-2; TRBD2 is a possible D gene (6 bases). The germline V gene has CDR1 SEHNR and CDR2 FQNEAQ (reference sequence). The V and J ends lost 4 bases and 5 bases respectively, with 23 bases between them. This CDR3 is 18 amino acids long.

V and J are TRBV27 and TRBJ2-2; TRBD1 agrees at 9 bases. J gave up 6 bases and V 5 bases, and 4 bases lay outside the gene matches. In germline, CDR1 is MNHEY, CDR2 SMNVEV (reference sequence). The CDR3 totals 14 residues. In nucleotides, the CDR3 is TGTGCCAGCAGTCAAACAGGGGGCCCCGGGGAGCTGTTTTTT. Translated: CASSQTGGPGELFF.

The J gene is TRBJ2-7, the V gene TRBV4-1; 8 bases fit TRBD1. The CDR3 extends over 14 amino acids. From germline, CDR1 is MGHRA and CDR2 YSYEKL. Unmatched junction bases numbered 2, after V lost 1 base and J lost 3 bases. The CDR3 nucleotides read TGCGCCAGCAGCCAAGTCACAGGGGGCTACGAGCAGTACTTC. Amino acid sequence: CASSQVTGGYEQYF.

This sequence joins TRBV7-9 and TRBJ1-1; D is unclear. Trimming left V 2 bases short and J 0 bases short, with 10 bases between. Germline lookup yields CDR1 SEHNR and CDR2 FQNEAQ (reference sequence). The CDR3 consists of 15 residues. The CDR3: CASSLYSTMNTEAFF. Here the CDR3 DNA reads TGTGCCAGCAGCTTATATTCCACTATGAACACTGAAGCTTTCTTT.

The CDR3 region has the DNA TGCGCCAGCAGCCAACCACCCTCAGGTGAAGCTTTCTTT. As protein: CASSQPPSGEAFF. The rearrangement links TRBV4-3 to TRBJ1-1; D call uncertain. The CDR3 sequence is 13 residues long. The germline V gene has CDR1 LGHNA and CDR2 YSLEER. V was trimmed by 2 bases and J by 7 bases, leaving 11 bases between them.

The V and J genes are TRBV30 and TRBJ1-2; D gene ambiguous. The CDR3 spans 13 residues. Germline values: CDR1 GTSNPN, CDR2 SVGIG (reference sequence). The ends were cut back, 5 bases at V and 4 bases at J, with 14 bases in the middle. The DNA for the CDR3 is TGTGCCTGGTACGAGCAAAATGTCTATGGCTACACCTTC. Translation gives CAWYEQNVYGYTF.

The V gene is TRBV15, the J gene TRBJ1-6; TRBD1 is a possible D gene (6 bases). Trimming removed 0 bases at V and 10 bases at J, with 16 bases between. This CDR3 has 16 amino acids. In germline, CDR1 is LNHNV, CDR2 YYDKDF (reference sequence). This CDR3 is CATSRDLTGIGSPLHF. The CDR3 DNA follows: TGTGCCACCAGCAGAGACCTTACAGGGATCGGGTCACCCCTCCACTTT.

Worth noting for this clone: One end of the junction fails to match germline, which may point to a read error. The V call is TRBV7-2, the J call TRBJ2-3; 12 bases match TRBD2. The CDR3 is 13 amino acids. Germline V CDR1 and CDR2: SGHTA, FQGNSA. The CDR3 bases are TGTGCCAGCAGCTTAGCCCTAGCGGGGGGGCAAGTTTTT. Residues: CASSLALAGGQVF. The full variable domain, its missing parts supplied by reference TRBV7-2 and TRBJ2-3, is GAGVSQSPSNKVTEKGKDVELRCDPISGHTALYWYRQSLGQGLEFLIYFQGNSAPDKSGLPSDRFSAERTGGSVSTLTIQRTQQEDSAVYLCASSLALAGGQVFGPGTRLTVL.

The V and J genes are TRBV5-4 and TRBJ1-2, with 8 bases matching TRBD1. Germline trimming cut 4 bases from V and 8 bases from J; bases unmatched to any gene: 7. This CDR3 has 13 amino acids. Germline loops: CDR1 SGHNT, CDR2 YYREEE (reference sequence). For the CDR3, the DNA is TGTGCCAGCAGCAAGACAGGGGACGAGGGCTACACCTTC. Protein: CASSKTGDEGYTF.

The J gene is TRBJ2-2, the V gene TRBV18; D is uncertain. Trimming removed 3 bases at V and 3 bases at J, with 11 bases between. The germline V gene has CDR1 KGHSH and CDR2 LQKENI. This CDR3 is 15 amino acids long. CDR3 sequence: CASSPPSVYTGELFF. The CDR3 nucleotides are TGTGCCAGCTCACCCCCTTCGGTGTACACCGGGGAGCTGTTTTTT.

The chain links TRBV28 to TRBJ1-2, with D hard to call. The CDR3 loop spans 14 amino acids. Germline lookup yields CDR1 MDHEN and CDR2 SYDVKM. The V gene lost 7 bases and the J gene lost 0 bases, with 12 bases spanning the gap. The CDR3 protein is CASNPAGANYGYTF. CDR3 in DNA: TGTGCCAGCAACCCGGCGGGAGCTAACTATGGCTACACCTTC.